Each of the 14 T cell receptor beta chains below was sequenced from the same sample in a study of a mutant IDH1 vaccine in newly diagnosed glioma. Time point noted: week 47, end of study. Topical imiquimod was applied with each vaccine dose, which held 300 ug of mutant IDH1 20-mer peptide. These receptors' targets are unknown. Generated by immunoSEQ multiplex PCR, the TCRdb table keeps only in-frame clones and is missing some. The sample holds around 60,000 clones; 83% are singletons and the top ten take approximately 3.9%. Source: PBMCs, taken from a glioma patient whose treatment included an IDH1 peptide vaccine. These receptor sequences come from a man aged 25 to 40 with glioma.

The V call is TRBV14, the J call TRBJ1-1; D perhaps matches TRBD1 (5 bases). With 5 bases removed from V and 7 bases from J, the gap between germline ends came to 17 bases. Germline V CDR1 and CDR2: SGHDN, FVKESK. CDR3 size: 14 residues. The CDR3 region is CASSFARGKSEAFF. DNA of the CDR3: TGTGCCAGCAGCTTTGCTCGGGGGAAGAGTGAAGCTTTCTTT.

DNA of the CDR3: TGTGCCAGCAGCCGGGACTTATATAATTCACCCCTCCACTTT. Protein product: CASSRDLYNSPLHF. The V gene is TRBV5-8, the J gene TRBJ1-6; tentative D call: TRBD1 (5 bases). The CDR3 spans 14 residues. The germline V gene encodes CDR1 SGHTS and CDR2 YDEGEE. Trimming stripped 4 bases from V and 4 bases from J, with 9 bases between.

This sequence joins TRBV7-9 and TRBJ1-2; D remains unclear. The ends were cut back, 5 bases at V and 8 bases at J, with 15 bases in the middle. Germline V gene sequence: CDR1 SEHNR, CDR2 FQNEAQ (reference sequence). The length of the CDR3 is 13 residues. In nucleotides, the CDR3 is TGTGCCAGCAGCCACGAAGGACTGTGGGGCTACACCTTC. Protein: CASSHEGLWGYTF.

This chain connects TRBV20-1 to TRBJ2-5; no clear D. Between the trimmed V and J ends, which lost 4 bases and 4 bases, there was a span of 7 bases. This CDR3 has 11 residues. The germline V gene has CDR1 DFQATT and CDR2 SNEGSKA (reference sequence). CDR3 sequence: CSAKKGETQYF. As DNA, the CDR3 is TGCAGTGCTAAAAAGGGAGAGACCCAGTACTTC.

In DNA, the CDR3 is TGTGCCAGCAGCTTAGTTCGGGGGCGCGACGAGCAGTACTTC. It translates to CASSLVRGRDEQYF. The V and J genes are TRBV11-2 and TRBJ2-7, with D possibly called TRBD1 or TRBD2 (6 bases each). The germline gives CDR1 SGHAT, CDR2 FQNNGV. The CDR3 sequence is 14 residues long. V gave up 1 base and J gave up 5 bases, with 12 bases separating them.

This rearrangement joins TRBV27 to TRBJ2-3, with no clear D. Trimming shortened V by 6 bases and J by 4 bases, and 5 bases separated the two germline ends. The CDR3 extends over 11 amino acids. Looked up from germline, CDR1 is MNHEY and CDR2 is SMNVEV (reference sequence). DNA of the CDR3: TGTGCCAGCAGCCGAGCAGATACGCAGTATTTT. It is translated as CASSRADTQYF.

The chain employs TRBV4-2 and TRBJ1-2, with D possibly matching TRBD1 (6 bases). Germline CDR1 reads LGHNA; CDR2 reads YNFKEQ. The CDR3 length is 17 residues. Trimming removed 0 bases at V and 6 bases at J, with 20 bases between. The CDR3 DNA is TGTGCCAGCAGCCAAGATCCGACAGGAGGGAACTATAATGGCTACACCTTC. Residues: CASSQDPTGGNYNGYTF.

This clone was observed a handful of times. It is likely a read error, because the conserved phenylalanine at the end of the CDR3 is missing. The DNA is omitted, as the CDR3 cannot be located on it reliably, and the CDR3 follows TCRdb's listing. V is TRBV7-2 and J is TRBJ1-2; TRBD1, as called in the table, went unchecked against the DNA. 10 amino acids form the CDR3, both terminal residues included. Germline loops: CDR1 SGHTA, CDR2 FQGNSA. The CDR3 spells CASSYGTAAR.

This clone occurred a few times. The chain recombines TRBV2 with TRBJ1-2; 8 bases agree with TRBD1. With 4 bases clipped from V and 7 bases from J, the junction kept 5 bases outside the gene matches. This CDR3 contains 13 residues. Germline V lookup: CDR1 SNHLY, CDR2 FYNNEI. The CDR3 spells CASSVDRDFGYTF. CDR3 DNA: TGTGCCAGCAGTGTGGACAGGGATTTTGGCTACACCTTC.

CDR3 amino acids: CASSFLGTVYEQYF. The CDR3 DNA reads TGTGCCAGCAGCTTCTTGGGGACAGTCTACGAGCAGTACTTC. The rearrangement joins TRBV7-8 to TRBJ2-7; 7 bases are shared with TRBD1. Germline V gene lookup returns CDR1 SGHVS and CDR2 FQNEAQ. With 3 bases clipped from V and 3 bases from J, the junction kept 5 bases outside the gene matches. This CDR3 region has 14 residues.

The V and J genes are TRBV5-8 and TRBJ1-2; D not certain. V was cut by 2 bases and J by 4 bases, with 12 bases left in between. The germline gives CDR1 SGHTS, CDR2 YDEGEE. The CDR3 is 14 amino acids. The CDR3 DNA follows: TGTGCCAGCAGCTTAATAGGACGGTTCTATGGCTACACCTTC. Its protein is CASSLIGRFYGYTF.

The chain recombines TRBV5-1 with TRBJ2-2, with 7 bases lining up with TRBD1. V shed 3 bases, J shed 6 bases, and the junction held 8 bases outside the gene matches. The CDR3 runs 15 residues. Looked up from germline, CDR1 is SGHRS and CDR2 is YFSETQ. CDR3 DNA: TGCGCCAGCAGCTCCCGGGACAGAGGCCCCGGGGAGCTGTTTTTT. Translating it yields CASSSRDRGPGELFF.

The chain combines TRBV7-9 with TRBJ2-7; possibly TRBD2 for D (6 bases). Germline CDR1 and CDR2: SEHNR and FQNEAQ (reference sequence). The V gene lost 6 bases and the J gene lost 7 bases, with 16 bases spanning the gap. CDR3 size: 13 residues. The CDR3 reads CASRSPFGSEQYF. The CDR3 DNA reads as TGTGCCAGCAGGTCCCCCTTCGGGAGTGAGCAGTACTTC. The complete variable domain, with remaining parts taken from reference TRBV7-9 and TRBJ2-7, reads DTGVSQNPRHKITKRGQNVTFRCDPISEHNRLYWYRQTLGQGPEFLTYFQNEAQLEKSRLLSDRFSAERPKGSFSTLEIQRTEQGDSAMYLCASRSPFGSEQYFGPGTRLTVT.

V usage is TRBV5-6 and J usage is TRBJ2-5, with D possibly being TRBD2 (6 bases). The last part of the DNA fits TRBJ2-7 better; the J call may be wrong. Per germline, CDR1 SGHDT and CDR2 YYEEEE. CDR3 size: 15 residues. CDR3 bases: TGTGCCAGCAGCTTACTAGCCCCAGACTCCTACGAGCAGTACTTC. As protein: CASSLLAPDSYEQYF.